The clone carrying this T cell receptor (beta chain) has at least ten counts. V shed 5 bases and J shed 3 bases, with 16 bases lying between them. CDR1 and CDR2 from the germline V gene are LNHDA and SQIVND (reference sequence). The CDR3 sequence is 15 residues long. This sample was taken from a study of neurological immune-mediated disorders. The team produced cDNA through 5'RACE using 10-nucleotide random UMIs. TCRdb used MiXCR to reprocess the 5' RACE reads, holding one entry per CDR3 protein. The sample shows around 69,000 distinct CDR3 sequences, less than 5.5% of them seen only once. This TCR was recovered from a man aged 25-45 years with multiple sclerosis. The J gene is TRBJ1-2, the V gene TRBV19; D remains unclear. The specimen was PBMCs. CDR3: CASSASRTPYYGYTF. The DNA for the CDR3 is TGTGCCAGTAGTGCCTCAAGGACGCCCTACTATGGCTACACCTTC.